Following are 13 T cell receptor beta chains from one sample sequenced in a study of cytomegalovirus exposure and HLA in healthy donors. PCR involved 60 Vbeta and 13 Jbeta primers. TCRdb keeps only in-frame clones here, not all; method: immunoSEQ multiplex PCR. The profile shows approximately 97,000 clones, 75% to 80% of them singletons. The material sequenced was PBMCs. Source of these receptors: a male donor in good health and CMV-seropositive.

The rearrangement joins TRBV5-4 to TRBJ1-2, with D perhaps matching TRBD1 (5 bases). From germline, CDR1 is SGHNT and CDR2 YYREEE (reference sequence). The CDR3 has 14 amino acids. The V end lost 3 bases, the J end lost 0 bases, and 9 bases lay between the germline ends. The CDR3 nucleotides read TGTGCCAGCAGCTGGGGCACAGCTAACTATGGCTACACCTTC. Its translation: CASSWGTANYGYTF.

CDR3 region: CASSLAPTSGEQYF. CDR3 sequence (DNA): TGTGCCAGCAGCTTAGCCCCCACTAGCGGCGAGCAGTACTTC. The chain is built from TRBV7-2 and TRBJ2-7; 8 bases line up with TRBD2. Germline CDR1 is SGHTA and CDR2 is FQGNSA. Trimming at V came to 0 bases and at J to 6 bases, leaving 4 bases not matched to a gene. The CDR3 has 14 amino acids.

This chain uses TRBV21-1 with TRBJ1-2; TRBD1, the table's D call, lacks a check against the DNA. TRBV21-1 is labeled a pseudogene. The CDR3 loop spans 17 amino acids. CDR3 nucleotides: TGTGCCAGCAGCAAAGAGCGTACGTGGACAGAAAACTATGGCTACACCTTC. This translates into CASSKERTWTENYGYTF.

This chain uses TRBV7-8 with TRBJ2-2, with 8 bases identical to TRBD2. The CDR3 has 18 residues. With 1 base clipped from V and 7 bases from J, the junction kept 14 bases outside the gene matches. CDR1 is SGHVS, CDR2 FQNEAQ, per germline. The CDR3 DNA reads TGTGCCAGCAGCTTAGTAATGGCGGGACTAGTATTAAGCGGGGAGCTGTTTTTT. It translates to CASSLVMAGLVLSGELFF.

The chain uses TRBV18 and TRBJ1-1, with D perhaps matching TRBD1 (6 bases). V was cut by 3 bases and J by 10 bases, with 15 bases left in between. Germline V gives CDR1 KGHSH, CDR2 LQKENI. This CDR3 region has 13 residues. CDR3 coding DNA: TGTGCCAGCTCACCGTCTGAGGGGGTAGCAGCTTTCTTT. Residues: CASSPSEGVAAFF.

The chain joins TRBV5-1 to TRBJ2-5, with TRBD1 matching 12 bases. The germline CDR1 and CDR2 sequences are SGHRS and YFSETQ. The ends lost 5 bases at V and 2 bases at J; junction bases unmatched: 13. The CDR3 totals 18 residues. The CDR3 loop is CASRLGTGGRGTQETQYF. CDR3 coding DNA: TGCGCCAGCAGACTCGGGACAGGGGGCCGAGGCACACAAGAGACCCAGTACTTC.

The chain couples TRBV5-1 to TRBJ2-3; D is possibly TRBD2 (5 bases). V lost 0 bases and J 0 bases, leaving 11 bases between the germline ends. Per the germline V gene, CDR1 is SGHRS and CDR2 is YFSETQ. This CDR3 contains 16 residues. The CDR3 loop is CASSLDVASSTDTQYF. The CDR3 nucleotides are TGCGCCAGCAGCTTGGATGTAGCGTCTAGCACAGATACGCAGTATTTT.

This chain connects TRBV14 to TRBJ2-7; TRBD2 matches at 10 bases. Germline lookup yields CDR1 SGHDN and CDR2 FVKESK. The CDR3 is 18 amino acids. J lost 0 bases, V lost 0 bases, and 8 bases had no gene match. The CDR3 loop is CASSQETQREGPSYEQYF. CDR3 sequence (DNA): TGTGCCAGCAGCCAAGAGACTCAGCGGGAGGGCCCCTCCTACGAGCAGTACTTC.

The chain has TRBV7-2 and TRBJ2-3, with D perhaps TRBD2 (5 bases). The CDR3 is 14 amino acids. The V gene's germline CDR1 is SGHTA and CDR2 FQGNSA. V was cut by 5 bases and J by 6 bases, with 15 bases left in between. The CDR3 protein is CASSQPSGEDTQYF. Here the CDR3 DNA reads TGTGCCAGCAGCCAGCCCAGCGGAGAGGATACGCAGTATTTT.

About this clone itself: Germline is not matched at one junction end, which may reflect a read error. CDR3 nucleotides: TGTTCCAGCAGATTGGACTCGGCCTACGAGCAGTACTTC. Its protein is CSSRLDSAYEQYF. The chain has TRBV7-9 and TRBJ2-7; a weak D match, TRBD2 (5 bases). CDR3 size: 13 residues. Germline V gene lookup returns CDR1 SEHNR and CDR2 FQNEAQ (reference sequence). Drawing the rest from reference TRBV7-9 and TRBJ2-7, the complete variable domain is DTGVSQNPRHKITKRGQNVTFRCDPISEHNRLYWYRQTLGQGPEFLTYFQNEAQLEKSRLLSDRFSAERPKGSFSTLEIQRTEQGDSAMYLCSSRLDSAYEQYFGPGTRLTVT.

The chain links TRBV6-1 to TRBJ1-2; tentatively, D is TRBD1 (5 bases). CDR1 and CDR2 from the germline V gene are MNHNS and SASEGT. CDR3 length: 13 residues. The V end was cut by 5 bases, the J end by 2 bases, with 9 bases between. This chain's CDR3 is CASSLDRNYGYTF. CDR3 nucleotides: TGTGCCAGCAGTCTAGACAGAAACTATGGCTACACCTTC.

V gene TRBV28 combines with J gene TRBJ1-2; 10 positions match TRBD1. The ends lost 8 bases at V and 5 bases at J; junction bases unmatched: 5. The CDR3 is made up of 13 amino acids. Germline V CDR1 and CDR2: MDHEN, SYDVKM. The DNA for the CDR3 is TGTGCCAGCTTGACAGGGGGCAAGTATGGCTACACCTTC. This codes for CASLTGGKYGYTF.

The V and J genes are TRBV11-3 and TRBJ2-7, with 9 bases that match TRBD1. Germline V gene sequence: CDR1 SGHNT, CDR2 YENEEA. Germline trimming cut 6 bases from V and 7 bases from J; bases unmatched to any gene: 4. CDR3 length equals 12 residues. CDR3 DNA sequence: TGTGCCAGCAGGGACAGGGGAGGAGAGCAGTACTTC. As protein: CASRDRGGEQYF.